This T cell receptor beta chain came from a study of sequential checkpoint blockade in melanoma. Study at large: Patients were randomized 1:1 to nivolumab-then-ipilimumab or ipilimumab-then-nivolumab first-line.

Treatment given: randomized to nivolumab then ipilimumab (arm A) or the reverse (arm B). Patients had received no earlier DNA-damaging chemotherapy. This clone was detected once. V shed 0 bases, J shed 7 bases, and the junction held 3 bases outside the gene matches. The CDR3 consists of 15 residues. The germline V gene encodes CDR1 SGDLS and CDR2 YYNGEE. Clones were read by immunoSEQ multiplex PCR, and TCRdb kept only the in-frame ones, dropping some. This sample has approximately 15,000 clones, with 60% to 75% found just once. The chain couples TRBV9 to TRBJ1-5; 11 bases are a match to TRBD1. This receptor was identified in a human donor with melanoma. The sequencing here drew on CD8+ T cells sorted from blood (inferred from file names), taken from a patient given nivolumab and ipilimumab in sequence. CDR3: CASSVGTGGIQPQHF. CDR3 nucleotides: TGTGCCAGCAGCGTAGGGACAGGGGGCATACAGCCCCAGCATTTT.